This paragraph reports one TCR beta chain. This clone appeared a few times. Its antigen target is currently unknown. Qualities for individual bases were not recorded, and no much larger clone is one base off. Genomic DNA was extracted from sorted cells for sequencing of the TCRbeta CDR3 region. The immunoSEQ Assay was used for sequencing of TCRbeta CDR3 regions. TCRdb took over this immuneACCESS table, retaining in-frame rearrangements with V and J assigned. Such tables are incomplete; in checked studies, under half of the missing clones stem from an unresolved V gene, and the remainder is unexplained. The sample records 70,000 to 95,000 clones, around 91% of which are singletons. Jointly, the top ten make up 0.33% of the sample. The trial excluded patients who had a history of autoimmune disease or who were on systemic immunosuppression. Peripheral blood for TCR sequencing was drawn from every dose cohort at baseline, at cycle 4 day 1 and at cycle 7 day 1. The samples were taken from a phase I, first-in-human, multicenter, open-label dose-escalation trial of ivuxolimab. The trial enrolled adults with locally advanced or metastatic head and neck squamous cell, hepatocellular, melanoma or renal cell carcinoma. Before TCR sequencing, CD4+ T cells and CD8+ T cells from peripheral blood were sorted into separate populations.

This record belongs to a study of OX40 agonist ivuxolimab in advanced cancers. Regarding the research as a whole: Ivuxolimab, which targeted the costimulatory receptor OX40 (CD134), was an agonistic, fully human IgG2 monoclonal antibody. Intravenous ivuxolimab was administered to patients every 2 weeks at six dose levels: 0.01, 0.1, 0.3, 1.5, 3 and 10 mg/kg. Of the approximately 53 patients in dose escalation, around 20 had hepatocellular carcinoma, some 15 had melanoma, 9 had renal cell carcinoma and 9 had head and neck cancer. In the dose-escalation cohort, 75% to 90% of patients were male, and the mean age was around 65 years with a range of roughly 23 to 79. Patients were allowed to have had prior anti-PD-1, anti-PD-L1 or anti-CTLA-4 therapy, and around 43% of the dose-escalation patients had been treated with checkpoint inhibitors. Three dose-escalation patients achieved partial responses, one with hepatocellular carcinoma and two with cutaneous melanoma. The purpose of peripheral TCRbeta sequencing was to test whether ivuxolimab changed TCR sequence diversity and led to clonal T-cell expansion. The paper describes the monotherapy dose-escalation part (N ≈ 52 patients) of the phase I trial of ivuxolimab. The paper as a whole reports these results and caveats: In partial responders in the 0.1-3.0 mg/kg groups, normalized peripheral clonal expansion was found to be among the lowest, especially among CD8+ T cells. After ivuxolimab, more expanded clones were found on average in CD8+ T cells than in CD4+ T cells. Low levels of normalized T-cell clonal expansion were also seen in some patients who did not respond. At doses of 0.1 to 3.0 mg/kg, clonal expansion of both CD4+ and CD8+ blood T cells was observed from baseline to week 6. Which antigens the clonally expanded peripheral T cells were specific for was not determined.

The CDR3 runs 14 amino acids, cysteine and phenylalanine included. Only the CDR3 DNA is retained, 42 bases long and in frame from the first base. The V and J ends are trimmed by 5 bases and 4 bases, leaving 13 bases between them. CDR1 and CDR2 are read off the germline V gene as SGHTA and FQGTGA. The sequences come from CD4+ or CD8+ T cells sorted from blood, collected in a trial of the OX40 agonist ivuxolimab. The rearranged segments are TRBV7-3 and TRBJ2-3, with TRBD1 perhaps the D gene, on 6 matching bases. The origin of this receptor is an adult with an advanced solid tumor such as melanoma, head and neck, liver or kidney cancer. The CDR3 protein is CASSQGTPPDTQYF. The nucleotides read TGTGCCAGCAGCCAAGGGACACCCCCAGATACGCAGTATTTT.